The 10 T cell receptor beta chains given below trace back to one sample, sequenced in a study of cytomegalovirus exposure and HLA in healthy donors. PCR involved 60 Vbeta and 13 Jbeta primers. Libraries were prepared by immunoSEQ multiplex PCR; TCRdb keeps only in-frame clonotypes and omits some of them. The sample holds 150,000 to 200,000 clones, approximately 80% seen once. The specimen sequenced was PBMCs. The origin of the receptors is a girl aged 5 to 17 in good health and CMV-seropositive.

The V call is TRBV29-1, the J call TRBJ2-3, with D perhaps matching TRBD1 (6 bases). Germline CDR1 SQVTM, CDR2 ANQGSEA. V was shortened by 7 bases and J by 0 bases, with 11 bases between the two germline ends. The CDR3 loop spans 13 amino acids. Written as DNA, the CDR3 is TGCAGCGGTAGGACAGCTAGCACAGATACGCAGTATTTT. As protein: CSGRTASTDTQYF.

The chain joins TRBV27 to TRBJ2-7, with 7 positions matching TRBD2. Germline V gene data show CDR1 as MNHEY and CDR2 as SMNVEV (reference sequence). The CDR3 has 15 residues. Losses at the gene ends were 3 bases for V and 8 bases for J; bases not matched to a gene: 13. The CDR3 sequence is CASSLVWEGKTKQYF. The DNA for the CDR3 is TGTGCCAGCAGTTTGGTATGGGAGGGGAAGACCAAGCAGTACTTC.

CDR3 DNA sequence: TGTGCCAGCAGCCTTAGGAGGGGGACAGTAAATCCCTACGAGCAGTACTTC. Amino acids: CASSLRRGTVNPYEQYF. V usage is TRBV11-1 and J usage is TRBJ2-7, with D possibly TRBD1 on 7 matching bases. Deletions cut 5 bases from V and 2 bases from J, with 22 bases between. CDR1 SGHAT and CDR2 FQDESV come from the germline V gene (reference sequence). CDR3 length equals 17 residues.

As for this clone: The same CDR3 can be traced to other DNA sequences in this sample. V usage is TRBV5-1 and J usage is TRBJ1-1; TRBD1 agrees at 7 bases. This CDR3 spans 14 amino acids. Germline CDR1 SGHRS, CDR2 YFSETQ. The trim removed 2 bases at V and 2 bases at J, leaving 3 bases unmatched. DNA for the CDR3: TGCGCCAGCAGCTTAGCAGGGGGAAACACTGAAGCTTTCTTT. This sequence encodes CASSLAGGNTEAFF.

The CDR3 DNA reads TGTGCCAGTACCACCAGTCCCTCCTATGGCTACACCTTC. Its protein is CASTTSPSYGYTF. The genes are TRBV19 and TRBJ1-2; no reliable D call. V was cut by 7 bases and J by 4 bases, with 13 bases left in between. Germline-derived CDR1 and CDR2 are LNHDA and SQIVND (reference sequence). The CDR3 sequence is 13 residues long.

This chain uses TRBV5-1 with TRBJ2-1; D might be TRBD1 (6 bases). The ends were cut back, 4 bases at V and 0 bases at J, with 11 bases in the middle. Germline V CDR1 and CDR2: SGHRS, YFSETQ. This CDR3 has 15 residues. The CDR3 loop is CASSRTGPSYNEQFF. CDR3 sequence (DNA): TGCGCCAGCAGCCGCACAGGGCCCTCCTACAATGAGCAGTTCTTC.

The chain combines TRBV5-1 with TRBJ1-4, with unresolved D. CDR1 is SGHRS and CDR2 is YFSETQ in the germline V gene. The CDR3 is 15 amino acids. Trimming removed 4 bases at V and 3 bases at J, with 13 bases between. CDR3 in DNA: TGCGCCAGCAGCCCGATCGGGGAAGCTAATGAAAAACTGTTTTTT. This codes for CASSPIGEANEKLFF.

This sequence joins TRBV6-5 and TRBJ1-2, with D unclear. This CDR3 comprises 14 residues. CDR1 and CDR2 from the germline V gene are MNHEY and SVGAGI. V was trimmed by 1 base and J by 8 bases, leaving 14 bases between them. CDR3 in amino acids: CASSYFGVEGGYTF. CDR3 sequence (DNA): TGTGCCAGCAGTTACTTCGGGGTGGAAGGAGGCTACACCTTC.

The chain links TRBV9 to TRBJ2-5, with D uncertain. Germline lookup yields CDR1 SGDLS and CDR2 YYNGEE. CDR3 size: 15 residues. Trimming cost V 0 bases and J 5 bases, with 14 bases left between them. CDR3 residues: CASSVALGRSETQYF. CDR3 DNA sequence: TGTGCCAGCAGCGTAGCTCTGGGTAGGAGTGAGACCCAGTACTTC.

Remarks on this clone: The same CDR3 can be traced to other DNA sequences in this sample. The chain uses TRBV18 and TRBJ1-1; 7 bases fit TRBD1. The CDR3 runs to 13 residues. Germline V lookup: CDR1 KGHSH, CDR2 LQKENI. V was clipped by 6 bases and J by 1 base; unmatched bases: 2. Here the CDR3 reads CASSQGENTEAFF. The CDR3 DNA reads as TGTGCCAGCTCCCAGGGGGAGAACACTGAAGCTTTCTTT. Full variable domain (outside the CDR3, taken from reference TRBV18 and TRBJ1-1): NAGVMQNPRHLVRRRGQEARLRCSPMKGHSHVYWYRQLPEEGLKFMVYLQKENIIDESGMPKERFSAEFPKEGPSILRIQQVVRGDSAAYFCASSQGENTEAFFGQGTRLTVV.